These 9 T cell receptor beta chains share one sample of origin, sequenced in a study of TIL therapy for anti-PD-1-resistant metastatic lung cancer. Time point of the sample: pre-treatment sample, taken before nivolumab and TIL therapy. The immunoSEQ assay was v3. The method was immunoSEQ multiplex PCR; TCRdb's version includes in-frame clones alone and lacks a portion of them. Here the sample spans tens of thousands of clones, around 67% being singletons. The material sequenced was blood, taken at baseline. These receptors were collected from a person aged 25 to 85 with non-small cell lung cancer.

The chain uses TRBV5-1 and TRBJ1-3; perhaps TRBD1 as D (5 bases). Germline assignment: CDR1 SGHRS and CDR2 YFSETQ. The germline V and J ends were trimmed by 2 bases and 0 bases, with 12 bases remaining between them. This CDR3 region has 16 residues. CDR3 region: CASSLGAGNSGNTIYF. CDR3 in DNA: TGCGCCAGCAGCTTAGGGGCCGGGAACTCTGGAAACACCATATATTTT.

Only one count was recorded for this clone. This sequence joins TRBV7-2 and TRBJ2-3; TRBD1 matches at 7 bases. The germline CDR1 and CDR2 sequences are SGHTA and FQGNSA. The CDR3 contains 14 residues. V lost 4 bases and J lost 0; bases outside the gene matches: 1. CDR3 sequence reads: CASSWGQSTDTQYF. The CDR3 coding sequence is TGTGCCAGCAGCTGGGGACAGAGCACAGATACGCAGTATTTT.

This clone was picked up a small number of times. The gene calls are TRBV18 and TRBJ1-1, with D perhaps matching TRBD1 (6 bases). V was cut by 4 bases and J by 1 base, with 13 bases left in between. This CDR3 contains 15 residues. Germline loops: CDR1 KGHSH, CDR2 LQKENI. The CDR3 nucleotides are TGTGCCAGCTCACAACCGCCGACAGGGAACACTGAAGCTTTCTTT. Translated: CASSQPPTGNTEAFF.

The rearrangement links TRBV7-2 to TRBJ2-7; 8 bases are a match to TRBD1. CDR3 length: 15 residues. V was pared by 7 bases and J by 7 bases, with 15 bases of the junction left unmatched. Germline values: CDR1 SGHTA, CDR2 FQGNSA. The CDR3 sequence is CASNHWDRPREEQYF. DNA of the CDR3: TGTGCCAGCAACCATTGGGACAGGCCAAGGGAGGAGCAGTACTTC.

This clone came up a few times. The chain links TRBV10-3 to TRBJ2-7; unclear D gene. The ends were cut back, 8 bases at V and 1 base at J, with 9 bases in the middle. There are 12 residues in the CDR3. Germline values: CDR1 ENHRY, CDR2 SYGVKD. The CDR3 DNA reads TGTGCCATCGGGCCTCTTTCCTACGAGCAGTACTTC. Its translation is CAIGPLSYEQYF.

This clone has just a few counts. The chain links TRBV2 to TRBJ1-2; 8 bases fit TRBD1. There are 15 residues in the CDR3. Germline CDR1 reads SNHLY; CDR2 reads FYNNEI. V lost 4 bases to trimming and J lost 0 bases; unmatched junction nucleotides: 4. The DNA of the CDR3 is TGTGCCAGCAGTGGGCAGGGGGCGGCTAACTATGGCTACACCTTC. Encoded protein: CASSGQGAANYGYTF.

This chain connects TRBV7-3 to TRBJ2-2; D gene unclear. V lost 6 bases and J 4 bases, leaving 12 bases between the germline ends. Germline V CDR1 and CDR2: SGHTA, FQGTGA. CDR3 length equals 14 residues. The CDR3 DNA reads TGTGCCAGCAGGTCCAAGACGAGCACCGGGGAGCTGTTTTTT. Translated, it gives CASRSKTSTGELFF.

This clone has a single count. The DNA for the CDR3 is TGTGCCAGCAGTCCCGAGATGAACACTGAAGCTTTCTTT. Translated: CASSPEMNTEAFF. The chain combines TRBV28 with TRBJ1-1; D ambiguous. Deletions cut 5 bases from V and 0 bases from J, with 7 bases between. There are 13 residues in the CDR3. Looked up from germline, CDR1 is MDHEN and CDR2 is SYDVKM.

J is TRBJ1-2 and V is TRBV7-2; the D is unclear. V was pared by 0 bases and J by 8 bases, with 13 bases between. Germline V gives CDR1 SGHTA, CDR2 FQGNSA. This CDR3 region has 14 residues. CDR3 region: CASSLAWEGRGYTF. The CDR3 nucleotides read TGTGCCAGCAGCTTAGCCTGGGAGGGTAGGGGCTACACCTTC.